The rows below give T cell receptor beta chains drawn from one sample of a study of blood T cell repertoires in COVID-19. This table comes from immunoSEQ multiplex PCR, and its TCRdb copy is limited to in-frame clones, with some not included. The table lists about 240,000 clones, just under 85% of them singletons. What was sequenced was peripheral blood. These receptors all stem from a woman at least 80 years old with acute or convalescent COVID-19. Both conserved end residues are part of each CDR3. D genes are given only for firm matches. Clone size is stated in some rows and not others, as once, few, many or a class when expanded.

size: -
V: TRBV28
D: TRBD2
J: TRBJ2-3
DNA: TGTGCCAGCAGTTTTAGCGGGGGCACTACAGATACGCAGTATTTT
CDR3: CASSFSGGTTDTQYF

size: -
V: TRBV7-9
D: -
J: TRBJ1-2
DNA: TGTGCCAGCAGCTTAGCGAAGGGGTATGGCTACACCTTC
CDR3: CASSLAKGYGYTF

size: -
V: TRBV18
D: -
J: TRBJ1-5
DNA: TGTGCCAGCTCACCATTTCAACAGGGAGGGAATCAGCCCCAGCATTTT
CDR3: CASSPFQQGGNQPQHF

size: -
V: TRBV5-8
D: TRBD1
J: TRBJ1-5
DNA: TGTGCCAGCAGCCATTCTTTACAGGGGTTCAATCAGCCCCAGCATTTT
CDR3: CASSHSLQGFNQPQHF

size: -
V: TRBV3-1/TRBV3-2
D: -
J: TRBJ1-1
DNA: TGTGCCAGCAGCCTAGGGGGGGGCACTGAAGCTTTCTTT
CDR3: CASSLGGGTEAFF

size: once
V: TRBV18
D: -
J: TRBJ1-5
DNA: TGTGCCAGCGGAGAGAGCAATCAGCCCCAGCATTTT
CDR3: CASGESNQPQHF

size: -
V: TRBV4-2
D: TRBD1
J: TRBJ1-5
DNA: TGTGCCAGCAGCCCAACACAGGGACAGGGGATGATCCATCAGCCCCAGCATTTT
CDR3: CASSPTQGQGMIHQPQHF

size: once
V: TRBV12-3/TRBV12-4
D: -
J: TRBJ2-2
DNA: TGTGCCAGCTCCGACTCCGGGGAGCTGTTTTTT
CDR3: CASSDSGELFF

size: -
V: TRBV7-9
D: TRBD1
J: TRBJ1-2
DNA: TGTGCCAGCAGCCCCACCGGGACAGTGAACCCTAACTATGGCTACACCTTC
CDR3: CASSPTGTVNPNYGYTF

size: -
V: TRBV2
D: TRBD1
J: TRBJ2-7
DNA: TGTGCCAGCACCGGGACAGGGAGGGGATCCTACGAGCAGTACTTC
CDR3: CASTGTGRGSYEQYF

size: -
V: TRBV29-1
D: TRBD1
J: TRBJ1-5
DNA: TGCAGCGTTGGACAGGGAAGCAATCAGCCCCAGCATTTT
CDR3: CSVGQGSNQPQHF

size: -
V: TRBV2
D: TRBD1
J: TRBJ2-7
DNA: TGTGCCAGCAGCCAGGGGGACTACGAGCAGTACTTC
CDR3: CASSQGDYEQYF

size: once
V: TRBV5-4
D: TRBD1
J: TRBJ1-6
DNA: TGTGCCAGCAGCCCCCTTAGGACAGGGGGCGGGTATAATTCACCCCTCCACTTT
CDR3: CASSPLRTGGGYNSPLHF

size: once
V: TRBV12-3/TRBV12-4
D: -
J: TRBJ1-2
DNA: TGTGCCAGCACAGAGTGGGGGGGCCGGGGCTACACCTTC
CDR3: CASTEWGGRGYTF

size: -
V: TRBV11-2
D: -
J: TRBJ1-2
DNA: TGTGCCAGCAGCTTAGATAGCGTTAGATTGCGGCTCCTTAACTATGGCTACACCTTC
CDR3: CASSLDSVRLRLLNYGYTF

size: -
V: TRBV7-3
D: TRBD2
J: TRBJ2-3
DNA: TGTGCCAGCAGGGATAGCGGGGGCGCGCACGATACGCAGTATTTT
CDR3: CASRDSGGAHDTQYF

size: -
V: TRBV4-2
D: TRBD2
J: TRBJ2-1
DNA: TGTGCCAGCAGCTCGTGGCGGGGGGGCCACAATGAGCAGTTCTTC
CDR3: CASSSWRGGHNEQFF

size: -
V: TRBV30
D: -
J: TRBJ1-2
DNA: TGTGCCTGGAGACCCGGGAACCATGGCTACACCTTC
CDR3: CAWRPGNHGYTF

size: -
V: TRBV18
D: -
J: TRBJ1-1
DNA: TGTGCCAGCTCGCAGGCAGAGAACACTGAAGCTTTCTTT
CDR3: CASSQAENTEAFF

size: once
V: TRBV28
D: TRBD2
J: TRBJ2-5
DNA: TGTGCCAGCAGTCGTCCCGCTGGGGGGGGGACCCAGTACTTC
CDR3: CASSRPAGGGTQYF

size: few
V: TRBV30
D: TRBD1
J: TRBJ1-3
DNA: TGTGCCTCCTATGTCAGGGACAGAGGAAACACCATATATTTT
CDR3: CASYVRDRGNTIYF

size: few
V: TRBV5-6
D: -
J: TRBJ2-7
DNA: TGTGCCAGCAGCTTGCAGGGCGCCTACGAGCAGTACTTC
CDR3: CASSLQGAYEQYF

size: once
V: TRBV6-1
D: TRBD1
J: TRBJ1-5
DNA: TGTGCCAGCAGTGAGGGGACAGGGGGCTATCAGCCCCAGCATTTT
CDR3: CASSEGTGGYQPQHF

size: -
V: TRBV19
D: -
J: TRBJ2-4
DNA: TGTGCCAGTAGTACCGGGATCATAGCCAAAAACATTCAGTACTTC
CDR3: CASSTGIIAKNIQYF

size: -
V: TRBV5-1
D: TRBD1
J: TRBJ2-3
DNA: TGCGCCAGCAGCCTACGAACAGGGGCCACAGATACGCAGTATTTT
CDR3: CASSLRTGATDTQYF

size: -
V: TRBV28
D: -
J: TRBJ2-5
DNA: TGTGCCAGCAGTTTATCGGGACTGGGGGAACAAGAGACCCAGTACTTC
CDR3: CASSLSGLGEQETQYF

size: -
V: TRBV5-4
D: -
J: TRBJ2-1
DNA: TGTGCCAGCAGCTTGGACGTCGGGGGTGGGTACAATGAGCAGTTCTTC
CDR3: CASSLDVGGGYNEQFF

size: -
V: TRBV19
D: TRBD2
J: TRBJ2-1
DNA: TGTGCCAGTAGTATATTTGGTAAGGCTAGCGGGGTTCTTTCCTCTAGCTCCTACAATGAGCAGTTCTTC
CDR3: CASSIFGKASGVLSSSSYNEQFF

size: -
V: TRBV28
D: -
J: TRBJ1-5
DNA: TGTGCCACCGGTCCCCCCAATCAGCCCCAGCATTTT
CDR3: CATGPPNQPQHF

size: -
V: TRBV2
D: -
J: TRBJ1-1
DNA: TGTGCCAGCAATTCGGACAGACAGAACACTGAAGCTTTCTTT
CDR3: CASNSDRQNTEAFF

size: once
V: TRBV27
D: -
J: TRBJ1-4
DNA: TGTGCCAGCAGTTTATTACGGGGGGCGGAAGAAAAACTGTTTTTT
CDR3: CASSLLRGAEEKLFF

size: -
V: TRBV2
D: -
J: TRBJ1-4
DNA: TGTGCCAGCAGTGAAAGAGAGGGTGGTGAAAAACTGTTTTTT
CDR3: CASSEREGGEKLFF

size: -
V: TRBV5-1
D: TRBD1
J: TRBJ2-3
DNA: TGCGCCAGCAGGGACAGGCTTAGCACAGATACGCAGTATTTT
CDR3: CASRDRLSTDTQYF

size: -
V: TRBV9
D: TRBD1
J: TRBJ2-1
DNA: TGTGCCAGCAGCGTAGCTTATACAGGGGCTTACAATGAGCAGTTCTTC
CDR3: CASSVAYTGAYNEQFF

size: -
V: TRBV3-1/TRBV3-2
D: -
J: TRBJ2-7
DNA: TGTGCCAGCAGCCAAACCGGGATTTCCCCCTACGAGCAGTACTTC
CDR3: CASSQTGISPYEQYF

size: -
V: TRBV18
D: TRBD2
J: TRBJ2-5
DNA: TGTGCCAGCTCACCACTAGCGGGGGGAGAGACCCAGTACTTC
CDR3: CASSPLAGGETQYF

size: -
V: TRBV5-8
D: -
J: TRBJ2-5
DNA: TGTGCCAGCAGCTTGGAGCGACAGCAAGAGACCCAGTACTTC
CDR3: CASSLERQQETQYF

size: -
V: TRBV28
D: TRBD1
J: TRBJ2-7
DNA: TGTGCCAGCAGTCCCGGACAGGGATTATCCGAGCAGTACTTC
CDR3: CASSPGQGLSEQYF

size: -
V: TRBV28
D: -
J: TRBJ1-2
DNA: TGTGCCAGCAGCTCCCAGGCAGGGCTAGGCGGCTACACCTTC
CDR3: CASSSQAGLGGYTF

size: -
V: TRBV6-5
D: TRBD1
J: TRBJ1-3
DNA: TGTGCCAGCAGTTACGCCGGGACAGGGGGCGGAAACACCATATATTTT
CDR3: CASSYAGTGGGNTIYF

size: -
V: TRBV6-2/TRBV6-3
D: TRBD1
J: TRBJ2-2
DNA: TGTGCCAGCAGTCACTGGACAGGGGGAACCGGGGAGCTGTTTTTT
CDR3: CASSHWTGGTGELFF

size: -
V: TRBV5-1
D: -
J: TRBJ1-5
DNA: TGCGCCAGCAGCCCCCTACCAAATCAGCCCCAGCATTTT
CDR3: CASSPLPNQPQHF

size: -
V: TRBV7-2
D: -
J: TRBJ2-7
DNA: TGTGCCAGCAGCTTAACGGTTATTCAGGGTATCTACGAGCAGTACTTC
CDR3: CASSLTVIQGIYEQYF

size: -
V: TRBV28
D: -
J: TRBJ1-4
DNA: TGTGCCAGCAGACAGGGTTCTAATGAAAAACTGTTTTTT
CDR3: CASRQGSNEKLFF

size: -
V: TRBV27
D: TRBD1
J: TRBJ2-4
DNA: TGTGCCGACAGGGGACCCAATTTGGACATTCAGTACTTC
CDR3: CADRGPNLDIQYF

size: -
V: TRBV5-1
D: -
J: TRBJ1-3
DNA: TGCGCCAGCAGCCCGGAGTCTGGAAACACCATATATTTT
CDR3: CASSPESGNTIYF